Each of the 9 T cell receptor beta chains below was sequenced from the same sample in a study of regulatory T cells in long-lasting Graves disease. The TCR beta library used iRepertoire HTBI primers with Arm-PCR amplification of CDR3. TCRdb re-called the multiplex PCR reads with MiXCR, one entry per CDR3 protein. The sample consists of under 500,000 distinct CDR3 sequences, 16% of them appearing once. Indicated time point: newly diagnosed GD, antithyroid drugs for less than 3 months. Extracted RNA from PBMCs served as the source of the TCR library. The same data also went into a second study, on T cells in Graves' hyperthyroidism and ophthalmopathy.

The starting material was peripheral blood mononuclear cells (PBMCs), obtained at new diagnosis, from a patient treated with antithyroid drugs. These receptors came from a woman in her twenties or thirties with Graves disease.

The rearrangement links TRBV12-3 or TRBV12-4 to TRBJ2-1, with 7 bases identical to TRBD1. After removal of 2 bases from V and 7 bases from J, the junction contained 11 bases not matched to a gene. The CDR3 is 16 amino acids. The CDR3 loop reads CASSLRTGRTFNEQFF. The CDR3 nucleotides are TGTGCCAGCAGTTTACGGACAGGCCGAACTTTTAATGAGCAGTTCTTC.

This clonotype was seen repeatedly, ten times or more. The chain is built from TRBV3-1 and TRBJ1-6; 7 bases agree with TRBD1. J was trimmed by 10 bases and V by 1 base; bases with no gene match: 4. The V gene's germline CDR1 is LGHDT and CDR2 YNNKEL (reference sequence). The CDR3 totals 14 residues. DNA of the CDR3: TGTGCCAGCAGCCAAGCCGACAGGGACTCACCCCTCCACTTT. This codes for CASSQADRDSPLHF.

This clonotype was seen more than once but under ten times. CDR3 amino acids: CASSQVAYEQFF. The CDR3, as DNA: TGTGCCAGCAGCCAAGTAGCGTATGAGCAGTTCTTC. The rearrangement links TRBV3-1 to TRBJ2-1, with a weak D call TRBD2 (5 bases). The V gene lost 1 base and the J gene lost 8 bases, with 6 bases spanning the gap. Germline V gene lookup returns CDR1 LGHDT and CDR2 YNNKEL (reference sequence). This CDR3 region has 12 residues.

About this clonotype itself: A much larger clone differs from this one at a single base, so this may be a read error. The chain carries TRBV18 and TRBJ1-1; 8 bases align to TRBD1. The CDR3 runs 15 residues. Germline-derived CDR1 and CDR2 are KGHSH and LQKENI. The CDR3 DNA is TGTGCCAGCTCGCCAACGGGACAGGCGAACACTGAAGTTTTCTTT. Amino acids: CASSPTGQANTEVFF.

The genes are TRBV29-1 and TRBJ1-1; TRBD1 is a possible D gene (6 bases). The germline gives CDR1 SQVTM, CDR2 ANQGSEA. The ends were cut back, 2 bases at V and 7 bases at J, with 8 bases in the middle. The CDR3 has 11 residues. The CDR3 is CSVEQGFEAFF. Here the CDR3 DNA reads TGCAGCGTTGAACAGGGGTTTGAAGCTTTCTTT.

The sample holds many counts of this clonotype. The chain recombines TRBV11-2 with TRBJ2-2; D call uncertain. This CDR3 region has 16 residues. In germline, CDR1 is SGHAT, CDR2 FQNNGV. V was trimmed by 2 bases and J by 0 bases, leaving 10 bases between them. The CDR3 DNA is TGTGCCAGCAGCTTATTGGGCGGTACGAACACCGGGGAGCTGTTTTTT. It is translated as CASSLLGGTNTGELFF.

On this clonotype: This may be a read error, as it is one base from a much larger clone. This chain joins TRBV5-1 and TRBJ2-5; 8 bases line up with TRBD2. The DNA matches TRBJ2-1 better at its end, which makes the J call doubtful. Germline lookup yields CDR1 SGHRS and CDR2 YFSETQ. This CDR3 contains 14 residues. The CDR3 DNA reads TGCGCCAGCAAATCGAGCGGGAGAGAATGTGAGCAGTTCTTC. Translation: CASKSSGRECEQFF.

In this sample, this clonotype turned up many times. The rearrangement links TRBV11-2 to TRBJ2-1; 7 bases are shared with TRBD1. Germline CDR1 SGHAT, CDR2 FQNNGV. V lost 3 bases to trimming and J lost 6 bases; unmatched junction nucleotides: 5. This CDR3 contains 14 residues. CDR3 protein: CASSFPDRTNEQFF. The CDR3 coding sequence is TGTGCCAGCAGCTTCCCGGACAGGACCAATGAGCAGTTCTTC.

The genes are TRBV4-2 and TRBJ2-4, with D possibly TRBD2 on 5 matching bases. CDR1 LGHNA and CDR2 YNFKEQ come from the germline V gene. The CDR3 totals 20 residues. V gave up 3 bases and J gave up 8 bases, with 32 bases separating them. The CDR3 DNA follows: TGTGCCAGCAGCCAGAACAGAGGGCGCCTGTCCCGAAAATACGTGGACATTCAGTACTTC. Translated: CASSQNRGRLSRKYVDIQYF.